One and the same sample provided the 20 T cell receptor beta chains below, sequenced in a study of cytomegalovirus exposure and HLA in healthy donors. Here immunoSEQ multiplex PCR was the method, and the copy in TCRdb shows in-frame clones only, minus some. The sample consists of 130,000 or so clones, about 90% of them appearing once. Material: PBMCs. The receptor source for this set is a woman younger than 30 in good health and CMV-seronegative.

The V call is TRBV11-2, the J call TRBJ2-7; 10 bases are shared with TRBD2. With 4 bases clipped from V and 3 bases from J, the junction kept 9 bases outside the gene matches. The germline V gene encodes CDR1 SGHAT and CDR2 FQNNGV. The CDR3 runs 16 residues. The CDR3 coding sequence is TGTGCCAGCAGCTCGAACCTACTAGCGGGACGCTACGAGCAGTACTTC. It specifies CASSSNLLAGRYEQYF.

J is TRBJ2-2 and V is TRBV7-3; D unclear. The germline V and J ends were trimmed by 5 bases and 4 bases, with 8 bases remaining between them. In germline, CDR1 is SGHTA, CDR2 FQGTGA. The CDR3 is made up of 13 amino acids. CDR3: CASSEASTGELFF. The CDR3 DNA sequence: TGTGCCAGCAGCGAAGCTAGCACCGGGGAGCTGTTTTTT.

This clone came up once. The V and J genes are TRBV5-1 and TRBJ1-3, with D unresolved. Trimming stripped 2 bases from V and 4 bases from J, with 4 bases between. Germline V gene data show CDR1 as SGHRS and CDR2 as YFSETQ. The CDR3 loop spans 12 amino acids. CDR3 region: CASSLSGNTIYF. The CDR3 DNA follows: TGCGCCAGCAGCTTAAGCGGAAACACCATATATTTT.

The chain has TRBV15 and TRBJ2-5; D possibly corresponds to TRBD2 (5 bases). This CDR3 has 15 amino acids. Germline V gives CDR1 LNHNV, CDR2 YYDKDF (reference sequence). V shed 7 bases and J shed 5 bases, with 20 bases lying between them. Here the CDR3 reads CATTLEGAKGETQYF. The CDR3 DNA follows: TGTGCCACCACCCTAGAGGGAGCTAAAGGGGAGACCCAGTACTTC.

The chain joins TRBV29-1 to TRBJ2-5; 12 bases match TRBD2. CDR3 size: 14 residues. The V segment lost 4 bases and the J segment 5 bases; nucleotides outside the gene matches: 5. Germline V CDR1 and CDR2: SQVTM, ANQGSEA. The CDR3 DNA follows: TGCAGCGTTGCGCTAGCGGGGGGGATGGAGACCCAGTACTTC. Amino acid sequence: CSVALAGGMETQYF.

The chain couples TRBV28 to TRBJ2-7, with TRBD1 identical over 9 bases. The V gene end was trimmed by 7 bases and the J gene end by 6 bases; junction bases not matched to a gene: 13. This CDR3 has 15 residues. CDR1 MDHEN and CDR2 SYDVKM come from the germline V gene. CDR3 coding DNA: TGTGCCAGCACAGGAACCGGGACAGGGTCGATCGAGCAGTACTTC. It encodes CASTGTGTGSIEQYF.

This rearrangement joins TRBV7-9 to TRBJ1-2, with D maybe TRBD1 (5 bases). This CDR3 has 13 residues. V lost 0 bases to trimming and J lost 8 bases, with 10 bases between them. Germline CDR1 is SEHNR and CDR2 is FQNEAQ (reference sequence). CDR3 nucleotides: TGTGCCAGCAGCTTAGCCACCCAGGGCGGCTACACCTTC. Its protein product is CASSLATQGGYTF.

The V call is TRBV19, the J call TRBJ1-2; a weak D match, TRBD1 (6 bases). Deletions cut 6 bases from V and 1 base from J, with 12 bases between. Germline CDR1 is LNHDA and CDR2 is SQIVND (reference sequence). The CDR3 has 14 residues. The CDR3 spells CASSQQGSNYGYTF. CDR3 bases: TGTGCCAGTAGCCAACAGGGAAGTAACTATGGCTACACCTTC.

J is TRBJ1-2 and V is TRBV28; D perhaps matches TRBD1 (6 bases). This CDR3 region has 16 residues. V dropped 5 bases and J dropped 4 bases, with 20 bases sitting between them. Germline values: CDR1 MDHEN, CDR2 SYDVKM. This chain's CDR3 is CASSQHLTQGSYGYTF. For the CDR3, the DNA is TGTGCCAGCAGTCAACATCTGACACAGGGTAGCTATGGCTACACCTTC.

V usage is TRBV2 and J usage is TRBJ2-1; D gene uncertain. V dropped 4 bases and J dropped 5 bases, with 6 bases sitting between them. The CDR3 is 12 residues long. The germline CDR1 and CDR2 sequences are SNHLY and FYNNEI. CDR3: CASSGDDNEQFF. The DNA of the CDR3 is TGTGCCAGCAGTGGCGATGACAATGAGCAGTTCTTC.

The rearrangement joins TRBV18 to TRBJ1-1, with 7 bases identical to TRBD1. The CDR3 has 13 residues. V lost 6 bases, J lost 1 base, and 2 bases stayed unmatched. CDR1 is KGHSH, CDR2 LQKENI, per germline. The CDR3 protein is CASSGDRNTEAFF. The CDR3 DNA sequence: TGTGCCAGCTCGGGGGACAGGAACACTGAAGCTTTCTTT.

J is TRBJ2-2 and V is TRBV9, with 9 positions matching TRBD1. The V gene's germline CDR1 is SGDLS and CDR2 YYNGEE. Trimming cost V 0 bases and J 7 bases; bases outside gene matches: 10. The CDR3 is 17 residues long. The CDR3 region is CASSVGPRTGEFGELFF. CDR3 in DNA: TGTGCCAGCAGCGTAGGTCCCCGGACAGGGGAATTCGGGGAGCTGTTTTTT. Full variable domain (outside the CDR3, taken from reference TRBV9 and TRBJ2-2): DSGVTQTPKHLITATGQRVTLRCSPRSGDLSVYWYQQSLDQGLQFLIQYYNGEERAKGNILERFSAQQFPDLHSELNLSSLELGDSALYFCASSVGPRTGEFGELFFGEGSRLTVL.

The rearrangement links TRBV5-1 to TRBJ2-1; 14 positions agree with TRBD2. Germline V gives CDR1 SGHRS, CDR2 YFSETQ. V shed 4 bases and J 1 base; nucleotides not matched to a gene: 4. This CDR3 has 17 amino acids. CDR3 DNA: TGCGCCAGCAGCCCTAGACTAGCGGGAGGGTCCTACAATGAGCAGTTCTTC. It translates to CASSPRLAGGSYNEQFF.

The chain links TRBV14 to TRBJ2-3, with TRBD2 identical over 8 bases. Trimming at V came to 1 base and at J to 5 bases, leaving 11 bases not matched to a gene. The V gene's germline CDR1 is SGHDN and CDR2 FVKESK. This CDR3 has 17 residues. In DNA form, the CDR3 reads TGTGCCAGCAGCCAAGTGGCAGCGGGAGTGATGGTAGATACGCAGTATTTT. It codes for CASSQVAAGVMVDTQYF.

The chain recombines TRBV27 with TRBJ1-5; D possibly corresponds to TRBD1 (6 bases). The V end was cut by 6 bases, the J end by 2 bases, with 14 bases between. The CDR3 spans 15 residues. The germline V gene has CDR1 MNHEY and CDR2 SMNVEV (reference sequence). CDR3 amino acids: CASRSRGGGNQPQHF. For the CDR3, the DNA is TGTGCCAGCAGAAGCAGGGGAGGGGGCAATCAGCCCCAGCATTTT.

The J gene is TRBJ2-3, the V gene TRBV12-5, with D perhaps TRBD1 (5 bases). CDR3 length equals 19 residues. Trimming removed 0 bases from V and 0 bases from J, with 19 bases in between. Germline V gene sequence: CDR1 LGHNT, CDR2 FRNRAP. CDR3 amino acids: CASGLVLGRQKTSTDTQYF. The CDR3 region has the DNA TGTGCTAGTGGTTTGGTACTGGGGCGACAGAAAACTAGCACAGATACGCAGTATTTT.

V usage is TRBV2 and J usage is TRBJ2-1; 7 nucleotides agree with TRBD2. Losses at the gene ends were 6 bases for V and 0 bases for J; bases not matched to a gene: 5. The CDR3 covers 15 residues. Germline V gene sequence: CDR1 SNHLY, CDR2 FYNNEI. The CDR3 spells CASRGLVRSYNEQFF. The DNA for the CDR3 is TGTGCCAGCAGAGGACTAGTTCGCTCCTACAATGAGCAGTTCTTC.

The rearrangement joins TRBV28 to TRBJ2-2, with 7 positions matching TRBD2. Trimming removed 7 bases from V and 7 bases from J; junction bases left unmatched: 0. Germline-derived CDR1 and CDR2 are MDHEN and SYDVKM. There are 11 residues in the CDR3. The CDR3, as DNA: TGTGCCAGCACGGGGGGCGGGGAGCTGTTTTTT. The encoded protein is CASTGGGELFF.

The chain recombines TRBV7-8 with TRBJ2-7; 11 nucleotides agree with TRBD2. The V gene's germline CDR1 is SGHVS and CDR2 FQNEAQ. The V gene end was trimmed by 4 bases and the J gene end by 6 bases; junction bases not matched to a gene: 11. The CDR3 has 16 residues. Written as DNA, the CDR3 is TGTGCCAGCAGCTCCAAGATAGCGGGAGGGTTTGGCGAGCAGTACTTC. This gives the protein CASSSKIAGGFGEQYF.

The chain has TRBV6-6 and TRBJ1-4, with D possibly being TRBD1 (5 bases). The CDR3 sequence is 15 residues long. Germline V gene data show CDR1 as MNHNY and CDR2 as SVGAGI (reference sequence). Trimming left V 7 bases short and J 2 bases short, with 14 bases between. CDR3 nucleotides: TGTGCCAGCATAGAGGGGAGGATGACTAATGAAAAACTGTTTTTT. Translation gives CASIEGRMTNEKLFF.